Below, 24 T cell receptor beta chains from the same sample are listed, as sequenced in a study of Ad26.COV2.S vaccination and SARS-CoV-2 variants. Here immunoSEQ multiplex PCR was the method, and the copy in TCRdb shows in-frame clones only, minus some. The sample carries 400,000 to 450,000 clones, approximately 90% recorded once. The treatment is: about 20 received Ad26.COV2.S at low or high dose, single or two shots; roughly 5 received placebo; per-sample allocation not given. Following the first vaccine or placebo injection, samples were taken on day 63. The specimen comprised peripheral blood, sampled in a trial of Ad26.COV2.S vaccine versus placebo. These receptors originate from a person aged 18-60 years who received the Ad26.COV2.S COVID-19 vaccine or a placebo.

The chain is built from TRBV5-4 and TRBJ2-7; D remains ambiguous. This CDR3 comprises 13 residues. Trimming stripped 0 bases from V and 4 bases from J, with 8 bases between. Germline V gene sequence: CDR1 SGHNT, CDR2 YYREEE (reference sequence). In nucleotides, the CDR3 is TGTGCCAGCAGCTTGGTCTACAGTTACGAGCAGTACTTC. As protein: CASSLVYSYEQYF.

The rearrangement links TRBV28 to TRBJ2-7; D might be TRBD2 (6 bases). V gave up 5 bases and J gave up 0 bases, with 23 bases separating them. CDR3 length: 18 residues. Germline V lookup: CDR1 MDHEN, CDR2 SYDVKM. This chain's CDR3 is CASSLPGHGDSRSYEQYF. The CDR3 region has the DNA TGTGCCAGCAGTCTTCCGGGCCATGGGGACTCCCGCTCCTACGAGCAGTACTTC. The full variable domain, its missing parts supplied by reference TRBV28 and TRBJ2-7, is DVKVTQSSRYLVKRTGEKVFLECVQDMDHENMFWYRQDPGLGLRLIYFSYDVKMKEKGDIPEGYSVSREKKERFSLILESASTNQTSMYLCASSLPGHGDSRSYEQYFGPGTRLTVT.

This chain uses TRBV11-2 with TRBJ1-4; D not certain. The germline gives CDR1 SGHAT, CDR2 FQNNGV. This CDR3 has 14 amino acids. Trimming cost V 1 base and J 5 bases, with 8 bases left between them. The DNA of the CDR3 is TGTGCCAGCAGCTTAGGGCTGTTAAATGAAAAACTGTTTTTT. Translating gives CASSLGLLNEKLFF.

A single count supports this clone. This chain links TRBV7-2 with TRBJ1-6, with D maybe TRBD1 (5 bases). The CDR3 has 13 residues. The V and J ends lost 8 bases and 6 bases respectively, with 11 bases between them. Per the germline V gene, CDR1 is SGHTA and CDR2 is FQGNSA. CDR3 DNA: TGTGCCAGCGGCTCGGGGACTAATTCACCCCTCCACTTT. Amino acids: CASGSGTNSPLHF.

This chain connects TRBV27 to TRBJ1-5, with 9 bases that match TRBD1. The CDR3 runs to 15 residues. V was pared by 3 bases and J by 7 bases, with 7 bases of the junction left unmatched. Germline V gene data show CDR1 as MNHEY and CDR2 as SMNVEV (reference sequence). Here the CDR3 DNA reads TGTGCCAGCAGTTTTGGGACAGGGAAGGGCCAGCCCCAGCATTTT. Translation: CASSFGTGKGQPQHF.

With respect to this clone: Other nucleotide sequences in the sample specify the same CDR3. DNA for the CDR3: TGTGCCAGCAGGGGGAGGGATTATGGCTACACCTTC. This encodes CASRGRDYGYTF. The chain recombines TRBV12-3 or TRBV12-4 with TRBJ1-2; unclear D gene. Trimming pared 6 bases from V and 5 bases from J, leaving 10 bases between. This CDR3 contains 12 residues.

The genes are TRBV15 and TRBJ2-1; D uncertain. Deletions cut 0 bases from V and 7 bases from J, with 13 bases between. CDR1 and CDR2 (germline): LNHNV, YYDKDF (reference sequence). The CDR3 consists of 15 residues. The CDR3 nucleotides are TGTGCCACCAGCAGAGATAGGAGTCTAGTGAATGAGCAGTTCTTC. Translating it yields CATSRDRSLVNEQFF.

This rearrangement joins TRBV18 to TRBJ2-4, with 7 bases that match TRBD1. This CDR3 has 16 residues. Germline CDR1 is KGHSH and CDR2 is LQKENI. Germline trimming cut 4 bases from V and 5 bases from J; bases unmatched to any gene: 11. The CDR3 region has the DNA TGTGCCAGCTCACAACGCCCTCCGGGACAGCAAAACATTCAGTACTTC. Amino acids: CASSQRPPGQQNIQYF.

The rearrangement links TRBV5-4 to TRBJ1-2; D is uncertain. This CDR3 is built from 13 residues. Trimming stripped 3 bases from V and 4 bases from J, with 10 bases between. The germline V gene encodes CDR1 SGHNT and CDR2 YYREEE (reference sequence). Here the CDR3 DNA reads TGTGCCAGCAGCTCAGACGGACCCTATGGCTACACCTTC. This translates into CASSSDGPYGYTF.

The chain links TRBV7-2 to TRBJ2-7; 7 bases fit TRBD1. Germline V CDR1 and CDR2: SGHTA, FQGNSA. This CDR3 has 15 residues. V trimming: 1 base; J trimming: 7 bases; junction bases outside the gene matches: 10. The CDR3 is CASSLVVQGPWEQYF. Here the CDR3 DNA reads TGTGCCAGCAGCTTAGTGGTACAGGGGCCCTGGGAGCAGTACTTC.

The V call is TRBV21-1, the J call TRBJ1-4; TRBD1 was called by the table and not checked on the DNA. TRBV21-1 is described as a pseudogene. The CDR3 extends over 18 amino acids. The CDR3 DNA sequence: TGTGCCAGCAGCAAAGAGGTCGACAGGGTCATGTTTGGTGAAAAACTGTTTTTT. Protein product: CASSKEVDRVMFGEKLFF.

The chain joins TRBV10-3 to TRBJ1-1, with D possibly matching TRBD1 (5 bases). Germline values: CDR1 ENHRY, CDR2 SYGVKD. V dropped 6 bases and J dropped 4 bases, with 15 bases sitting between them. There are 14 residues in the CDR3. The CDR3 DNA sequence: TGTGCCATCAGGCTGGGGGGGACCGGCACTGAAGCTTTCTTT. Encoded protein: CAIRLGGTGTEAFF.

The chain carries TRBV6-6 and TRBJ2-7, with D perhaps TRBD2 (5 bases). V was shortened by 3 bases and J by 7 bases, with 10 bases between the two germline ends. CDR1 and CDR2 (germline): MNHNY, SVGAGI (reference sequence). The CDR3 is 12 residues long. The CDR3 DNA sequence: TGTGCCAGCAGTTATCGGGGTAGGGAGCAGTACTTC. Translated, it gives CASSYRGREQYF.

This clone was found once. This chain links TRBV27 with TRBJ2-7; D is unclear. Trimming pared 0 bases from V and 5 bases from J, leaving 8 bases between. There are 13 residues in the CDR3. CDR1 is MNHEY and CDR2 is SMNVEV in the germline V gene (reference sequence). Here the CDR3 reads CASSLSPRHEQYF. The CDR3 DNA follows: TGTGCCAGCAGTTTATCCCCCCGGCACGAGCAGTACTTC.

V is TRBV5-1 and J is TRBJ1-6; 7 nucleotides line up with TRBD1. With 0 bases clipped from V and 6 bases from J, the junction kept 6 bases outside the gene matches. The CDR3 is made up of 16 amino acids. CDR1 is SGHRS, CDR2 YFSETQ, per germline. CDR3 in DNA: TGCGCCAGCAGCTTGGAGGGGGCCCTTGGTAATTCACCCCTCCACTTT. Protein: CASSLEGALGNSPLHF.

This chain joins TRBV6-2 or TRBV6-3 and TRBJ2-5; 7 bases match TRBD2. The V segment lost 6 bases and the J segment 5 bases; nucleotides outside the gene matches: 9. Per the germline V gene, CDR1 is MNHEY and CDR2 is SVGEGT. The length of the CDR3 is 14 residues. CDR3 DNA: TGTGCCAGCAGCGACTGGGGGGGTCCGGAGACCCAGTACTTC. The encoded protein is CASSDWGGPETQYF.

The chain carries TRBV28 and TRBJ2-7; 7 bases line up with TRBD1. The CDR3 is 14 amino acids. V shed 7 bases and J 4 bases; nucleotides not matched to a gene: 10. Per germline, CDR1 MDHEN and CDR2 SYDVKM. The CDR3 loop reads CASTEQGVVYEQYF. The CDR3 DNA reads as TGTGCCAGCACCGAGCAGGGGGTTGTGTACGAGCAGTACTTC. The variable domain in full, with the rest retrieved from reference TRBV28 and TRBJ2-7, is DVKVTQSSRYLVKRTGEKVFLECVQDMDHENMFWYRQDPGLGLRLIYFSYDVKMKEKGDIPEGYSVSREKKERFSLILESASTNQTSMYLCASTEQGVVYEQYFGPGTRLTVT.

This chain uses TRBV21-1 with TRBJ1-2; TRBD1 is the table's D call and was not checked against the DNA. TRBV21-1 is a known pseudogene. The CDR3 is 21 residues long. CDR3 sequence reads: CASSPSWEVGDRGRASYGYTF. CDR3 DNA sequence: TGTGCCAGCAGCCCCTCCTGGGAGGTAGGGGACAGGGGTAGGGCTAGCTATGGCTACACCTTC.

The chain links TRBV28 to TRBJ1-4; 7 nucleotides match TRBD1. The germline gives CDR1 MDHEN, CDR2 SYDVKM. V was pared by 6 bases and J by 8 bases, with 3 bases of the junction left unmatched. This CDR3 comprises 12 residues. The CDR3 nucleotides read TGTGCCAGCAGACCAGGGGGGGAAAAACTGTTTTTT. It specifies CASRPGGEKLFF.

This chain connects TRBV4-1 to TRBJ1-4; 8 nucleotides align to TRBD1. J lost 7 bases, V lost 3 bases, and 1 base had no gene match. The length of the CDR3 is 13 residues. Germline CDR1 is MGHRA and CDR2 is YSYEKL. The CDR3 sequence is CASSQTGVEKLFF. The CDR3 nucleotides are TGCGCCAGCAGCCAGACAGGGGTTGAAAAACTGTTTTTT.

J is TRBJ1-2 and V is TRBV5-1; 9 bases map to TRBD1. CDR1 and CDR2 from the germline V gene are SGHRS and YFSETQ. The trim removed 4 bases at V and 4 bases at J, leaving 8 bases unmatched. CDR3 length: 15 residues. CDR3 sequence (DNA): TGCGCCAGCAGCGCCTCGGGACAGGGTCGCTATGGCTACACCTTC. The encoded protein is CASSASGQGRYGYTF.

As concerns this clone: Relative to the germline gene, one junction end is altered; a read error may explain this. The chain carries TRBV3-1 (or the pseudogene TRBV3-2) and TRBJ2-1, with TRBD1 matching over 9 bases. Germline V gene lookup returns CDR1 LGHDT and CDR2 YNNKEL (reference sequence). There are 16 residues in the CDR3. CDR3 coding DNA: TGTGCCAGCAGCCGGTCCTGGACAGGGGCCTACGATGAGCAGTTCTTC. It yields the protein CASSRSWTGAYDEQFF.

The rearrangement uses TRBV5-8 and TRBJ1-6; a weak D match, TRBD1 (6 bases). The germline V gene has CDR1 SGHTS and CDR2 YDEGEE. Trimming left V 4 bases short and J 0 bases short, with 17 bases between. The CDR3 runs to 18 residues. The CDR3 coding sequence is TGTGCCAGCAGCCGCCCGGGACACCCTTCCTCCTATAATTCACCCCTCCACTTT. Protein: CASSRPGHPSSYNSPLHF.

This chain connects TRBV9 to TRBJ2-1; D unclear. The CDR3 runs 13 residues. Per the germline V gene, CDR1 is SGDLS and CDR2 is YYNGEE. V lost 0 bases and J lost 9, with 10 bases in between. The DNA of the CDR3 is TGTGCCAGCAGCGTAGACCTGGTCGCTGAGCAGTTCTTC. This codes for CASSVDLVAEQFF.